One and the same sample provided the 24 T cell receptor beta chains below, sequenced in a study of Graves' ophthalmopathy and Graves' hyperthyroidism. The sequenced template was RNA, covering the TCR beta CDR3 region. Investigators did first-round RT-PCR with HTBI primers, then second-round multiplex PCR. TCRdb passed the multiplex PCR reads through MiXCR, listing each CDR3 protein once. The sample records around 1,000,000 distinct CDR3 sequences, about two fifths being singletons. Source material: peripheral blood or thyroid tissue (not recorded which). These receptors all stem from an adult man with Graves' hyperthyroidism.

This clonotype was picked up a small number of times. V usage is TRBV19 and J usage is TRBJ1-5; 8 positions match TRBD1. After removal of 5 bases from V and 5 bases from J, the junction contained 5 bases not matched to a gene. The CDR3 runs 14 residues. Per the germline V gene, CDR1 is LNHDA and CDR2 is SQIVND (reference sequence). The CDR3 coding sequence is TGTGCCAGTAGTCCCCAGGGACAGGATCAGCCCCAGCATTTT. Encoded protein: CASSPQGQDQPQHF.

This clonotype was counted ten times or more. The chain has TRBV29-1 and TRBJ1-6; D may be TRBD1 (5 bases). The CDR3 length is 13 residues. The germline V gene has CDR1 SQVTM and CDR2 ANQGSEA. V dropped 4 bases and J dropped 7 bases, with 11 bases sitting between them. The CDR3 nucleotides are TGCAGCGTTGCCGTAGGGGTGAATTCACCCCTCCACTTT. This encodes CSVAVGVNSPLHF.

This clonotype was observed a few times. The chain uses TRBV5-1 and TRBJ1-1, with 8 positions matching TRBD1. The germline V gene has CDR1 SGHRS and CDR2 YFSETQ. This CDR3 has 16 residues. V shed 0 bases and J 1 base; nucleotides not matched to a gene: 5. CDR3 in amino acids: CASSLVDRVGNTEAFF. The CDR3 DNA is TGCGCCAGCAGCTTGGTGGACAGGGTGGGGAACACTGAAGCTTTCTTT.

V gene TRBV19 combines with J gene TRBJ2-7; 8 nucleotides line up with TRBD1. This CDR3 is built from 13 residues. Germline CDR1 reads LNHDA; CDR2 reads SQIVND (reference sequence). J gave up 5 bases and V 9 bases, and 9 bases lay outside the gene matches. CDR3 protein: CASSYRTGNEQYF. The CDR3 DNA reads TGTGCCAGCAGTTACCGGACAGGGAACGAGCAGTACTTC.

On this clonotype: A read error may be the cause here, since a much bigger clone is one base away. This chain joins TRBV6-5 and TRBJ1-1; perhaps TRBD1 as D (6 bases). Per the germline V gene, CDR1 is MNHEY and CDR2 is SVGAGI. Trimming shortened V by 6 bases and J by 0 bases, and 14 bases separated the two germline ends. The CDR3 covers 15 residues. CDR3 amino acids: CASSRGFGMNTEAFF. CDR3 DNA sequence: TGTGCCAGCAGCAGGGGCTTTGGCATGAACACTGAAGCTTTCTTT.

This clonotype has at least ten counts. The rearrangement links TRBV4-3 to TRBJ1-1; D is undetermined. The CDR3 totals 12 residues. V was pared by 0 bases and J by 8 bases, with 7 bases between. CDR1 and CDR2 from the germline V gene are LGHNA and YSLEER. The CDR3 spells CASSQEPGEAFF. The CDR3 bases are TGCGCCAGCAGCCAAGAGCCGGGAGAAGCTTTCTTT.

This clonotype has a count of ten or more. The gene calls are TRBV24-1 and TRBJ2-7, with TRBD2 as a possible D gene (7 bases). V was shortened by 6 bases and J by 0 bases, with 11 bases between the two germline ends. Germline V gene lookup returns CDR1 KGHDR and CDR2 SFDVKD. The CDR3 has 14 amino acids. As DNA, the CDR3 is TGTGCCACCAGTCCCCGGGGGGCCTCCTACGAGCAGTACTTC. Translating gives CATSPRGASYEQYF.

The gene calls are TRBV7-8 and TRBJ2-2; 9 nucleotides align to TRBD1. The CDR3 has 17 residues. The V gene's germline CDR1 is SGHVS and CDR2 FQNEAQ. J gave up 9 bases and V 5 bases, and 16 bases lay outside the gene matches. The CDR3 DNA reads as TGTGCCAGCAGCACCGTAAGGACAGGGGTTATTCTACGGGAGCTGTTTTTT. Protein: CASSTVRTGVILRELFF.

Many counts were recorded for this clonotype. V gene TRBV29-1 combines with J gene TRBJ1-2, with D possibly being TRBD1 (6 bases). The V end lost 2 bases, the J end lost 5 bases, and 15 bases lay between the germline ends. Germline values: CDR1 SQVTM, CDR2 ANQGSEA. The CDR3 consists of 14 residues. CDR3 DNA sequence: TGCAGCGTTGAAACAGGGTCCCTTTTTTATGGCTACACCTTC. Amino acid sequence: CSVETGSLFYGYTF.

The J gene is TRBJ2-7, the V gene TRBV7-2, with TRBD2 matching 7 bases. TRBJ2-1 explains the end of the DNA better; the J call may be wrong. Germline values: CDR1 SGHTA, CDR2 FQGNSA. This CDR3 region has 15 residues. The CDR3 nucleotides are TGTGCCAGCAGCTTAGGACGAGCGGGGTACAATGAGCAGTTCTTC. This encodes CASSLGRAGYNEQFF.

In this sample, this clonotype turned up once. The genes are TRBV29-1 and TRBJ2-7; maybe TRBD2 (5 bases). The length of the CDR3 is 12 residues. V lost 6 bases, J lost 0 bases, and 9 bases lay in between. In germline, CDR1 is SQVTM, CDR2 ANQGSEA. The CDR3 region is CSVTGSSYEQYF. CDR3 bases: TGCAGCGTCACGGGGAGCTCCTACGAGCAGTACTTC.

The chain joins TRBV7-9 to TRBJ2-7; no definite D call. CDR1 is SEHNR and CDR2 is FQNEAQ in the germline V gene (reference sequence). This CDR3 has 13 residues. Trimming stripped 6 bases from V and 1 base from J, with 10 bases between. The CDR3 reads CASRNTASYEQYF. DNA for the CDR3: TGTGCCAGCAGAAATACAGCTTCCTACGAGCAGTACTTC.

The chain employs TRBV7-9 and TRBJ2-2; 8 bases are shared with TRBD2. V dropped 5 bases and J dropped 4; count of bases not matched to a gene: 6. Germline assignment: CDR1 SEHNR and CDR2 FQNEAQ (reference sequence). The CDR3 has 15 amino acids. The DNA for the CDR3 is TGTGCCAGCAGCCCGGGACTAGTCAGCACCGGGGAGCTGTTTTTT. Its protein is CASSPGLVSTGELFF. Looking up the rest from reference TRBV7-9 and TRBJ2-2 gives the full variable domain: DTGVSQNPRHKITKRGQNVTFRCDPISEHNRLYWYRQTLGQGPEFLTYFQNEAQLEKSRLLSDRFSAERPKGSFSTLEIQRTEQGDSAMYLCASSPGLVSTGELFFGEGSRLTVL.

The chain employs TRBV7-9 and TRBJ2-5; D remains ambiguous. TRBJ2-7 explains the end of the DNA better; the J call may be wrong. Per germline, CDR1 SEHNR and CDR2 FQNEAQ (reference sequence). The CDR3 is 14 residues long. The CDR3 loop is CASSLGINSYEQYF. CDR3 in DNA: TGTGCCAGCAGCTTAGGCATAAACTCCTACGAGCAGTACTTC.

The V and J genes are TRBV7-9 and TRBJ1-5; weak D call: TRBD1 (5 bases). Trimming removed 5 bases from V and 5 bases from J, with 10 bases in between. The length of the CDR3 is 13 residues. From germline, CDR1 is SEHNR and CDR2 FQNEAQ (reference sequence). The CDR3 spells CASSTLGDQPQHF. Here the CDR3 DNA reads TGTGCCAGCAGCACCTTGGGGGATCAGCCCCAGCATTTT.

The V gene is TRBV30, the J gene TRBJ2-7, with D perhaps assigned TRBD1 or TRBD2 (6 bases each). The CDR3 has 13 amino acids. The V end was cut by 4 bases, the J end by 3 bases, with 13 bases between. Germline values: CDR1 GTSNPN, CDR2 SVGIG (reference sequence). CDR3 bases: TGTGCCTGGAACGCGGGACAATTCTACGAGCAGTACTTC. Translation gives CAWNAGQFYEQYF.

The CDR3 DNA reads TGTGCCATCAAACCCGCGAAGGGACTCCTCAGCGTTATTAACTATGGCTACACCTTC. Its translation is CAIKPAKGLLSVINYGYTF. The rearrangement links TRBV10-3 to TRBJ1-2; tentatively, D is TRBD1 (5 bases). CDR1 and CDR2 (germline): ENHRY, SYGVKD. V was pared by 7 bases and J by 1 base, with 28 bases between. The CDR3 runs to 19 residues.

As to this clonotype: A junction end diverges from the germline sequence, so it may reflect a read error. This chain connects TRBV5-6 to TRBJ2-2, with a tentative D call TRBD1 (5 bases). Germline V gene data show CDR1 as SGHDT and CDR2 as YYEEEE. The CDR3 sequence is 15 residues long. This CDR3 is CASSLAGLTTGELFF. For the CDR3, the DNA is TGTGCCAGCAGTTTGGCAGGGCTGACCACCGGGGAGCTGTTTTTT. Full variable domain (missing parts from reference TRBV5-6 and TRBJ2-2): DAGVTQSPTHLIKTRGQQVTLRCSPKSGHDTVSWYQQALGQGPQFIFQYYEEEERQRGNFPDRFSGHQFPNYSSELNVNALLLGDSALYLCASSLAGLTTGELFFGEGSRLTVL.

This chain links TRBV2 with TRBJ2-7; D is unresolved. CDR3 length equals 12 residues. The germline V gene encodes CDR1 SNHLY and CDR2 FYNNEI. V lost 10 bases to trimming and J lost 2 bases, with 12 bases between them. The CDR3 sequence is CANGPATYEQYF. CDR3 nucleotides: TGTGCCAACGGTCCTGCGACCTACGAGCAGTACTTC.

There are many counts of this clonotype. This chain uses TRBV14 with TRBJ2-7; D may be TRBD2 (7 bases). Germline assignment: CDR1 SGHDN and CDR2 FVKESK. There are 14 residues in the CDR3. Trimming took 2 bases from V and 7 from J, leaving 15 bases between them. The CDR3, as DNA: TGTGCCAGCAGCCAACTCCGGGGGGCGCGAGAGCAGTACTTC. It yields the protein CASSQLRGAREQYF.

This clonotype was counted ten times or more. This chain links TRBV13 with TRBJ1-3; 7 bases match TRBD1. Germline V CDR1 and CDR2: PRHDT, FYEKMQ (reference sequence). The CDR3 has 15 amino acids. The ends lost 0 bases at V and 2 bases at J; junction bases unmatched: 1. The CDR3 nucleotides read TGTGCCAGCAGCTTAGGGGACAGGACTGGAAACACCATATATTTT. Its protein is CASSLGDRTGNTIYF.

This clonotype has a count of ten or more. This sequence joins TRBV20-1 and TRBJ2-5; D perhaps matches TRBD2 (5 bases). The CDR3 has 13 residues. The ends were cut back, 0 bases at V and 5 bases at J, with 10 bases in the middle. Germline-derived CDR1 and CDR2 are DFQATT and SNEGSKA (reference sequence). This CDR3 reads CSARDPASETQYF. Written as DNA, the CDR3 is TGCAGTGCTAGAGATCCGGCTAGCGAGACCCAGTACTTC.

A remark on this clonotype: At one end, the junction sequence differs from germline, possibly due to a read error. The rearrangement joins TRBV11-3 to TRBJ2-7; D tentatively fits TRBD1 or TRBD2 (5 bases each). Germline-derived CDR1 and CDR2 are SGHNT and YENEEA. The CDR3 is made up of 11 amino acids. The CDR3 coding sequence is TGTGCCAGCAGCTTAGGGGGACCCTGGAACTTC. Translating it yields CASSLGGPWNF.

In DNA, the CDR3 is TGTGCCAGCAGTACGACAGGGTCTTGGGCTGAAGCTTTCTTT. Residues: CASSTTGSWAEAFF. V and J are TRBV12-3 or TRBV12-4 and TRBJ1-1, with 7 bases fitting TRBD1. The CDR3 consists of 14 residues. V shed 5 bases and J 6 bases; nucleotides not matched to a gene: 9.